This T cell receptor (beta chain) came from a study of blood T cell repertoires in COVID-19 (dated by TCRdb to 2020 to 2022). In terms of the full investigation: Samples from collaborators originated in the United States, Italy and Spain and spanned both the acute and convalescent phases of COVID-19. The prospective study material was composed of cDNA or gDNA derived from T cells, B-cell-depleted T cells, or PBMCs. Deeply sampled blood TCRbeta repertoires from subjects exposed to, actively infected with, or recovered from COVID-19 were included in the dataset. The repertoires were made available in a free public database intended to serve as a resource for research on the immune response to SARS-CoV-2. Samples came from the ongoing ImmuneRACE study (first 160 participants) plus 1,254 subjects from 6 global collaborators. Nearly every sample came with metadata listing a de-identified subject ID, COVID-19 status, age in years and sex. Where available, HLA class I and class II types were taken from metadata supplied by the sample provider and were not determined by assay-based typing. The full study reports these points: The quantity of clinical and demographic metadata differed by source and by participant and was supplied without curation.

The CDR3 runs 12 amino acids, cysteine and phenylalanine included. Only CDR3 DNA is held: 36 bases, read in frame from base 1. A distance of 7 bases separates the germline ends of V and J, which lose 3 bases and 10 bases respectively. The germline V gene encodes CDR1 SGHDN and CDR2 FVKESK. TCRbeta CDR3 regions were amplified from genomic DNA by means of the immunoSEQ Assay, a bias-controlled multiplex PCR. From the authors' description of their analysis: Nucleated cell counts per sample were estimated from amplification of reference gene primers within the assay. Sequence reads were collapsed and filtered to measure the absolute abundance of every unique TCRbeta CDR3 rearrangement. For each sample, productive Simpson clonality was calculated as the square root of Simpson's diversity index over productive rearrangements. TCRdb obtained this table from immuneACCESS and retained in-frame rearrangements with V and J assigned. These tables miss some clones; where compared with another copy, unresolved V genes account for less than half of the shortfall, and the remainder is unexplained. The V and J calls and clone size come from that table; D and trimming were worked out from the DNA. The table for this sample lists just over 80,000 clones; 81% of them were counted only once. The top ten constitute approximately 40% of the sample.

The collaborating institutions used their own protocols to collect whole blood in K2EDTA tubes. For TCRbeta analysis, collaborator samples were shipped as frozen whole blood, as isolated PBMCs, or as DNA extracted from either sample type. As concerns this clone: Its antigen is not yet known. Qualities for individual bases were not recorded, and no much larger clone is one base off.

The receptor comes from a man of 80 years or more with acute or convalescent COVID-19. Sequencing input: peripheral blood. The chain couples TRBV14 to TRBJ1-6; the D gene assignment is ambiguous. The nucleotide sequence reads as follows: TGTGCCAGCAGCCATAGGGAGTCACCCCTCCACTTT. Translated, it reads CASSHRESPLHF. The CDR3 plus the reference TRBV14 and TRBJ1-6 genes for the other parts give the full variable domain: EAGVTQFPSHSVIEKGQTVTLRCDPISGHDNLYWYRRVMGKEIKFLLHFVKESKQDESGMPNNRFLAERTGGTYSTLKVQPAELEDSGVYFCASSHRESPLHFGNGTRLTVT.